The 29 T cell receptor beta chains below all came from one sample that was sequenced in a study of T cells in Graves' hyperthyroidism and ophthalmopathy. Amplified TCR beta CDR3 regions came from RNA transcripts. The primer set for the first-round RT-PCR of the TCR CDR3 was HTBI. MiXCR, applied by TCRdb to the multiplex PCR reads, yields one record per CDR3 protein. This table has about 540,000 distinct CDR3 sequences, around 45% appearing once. Sequencing was carried out using peripheral blood or thyroid tissue (not recorded which). These receptors were collected from a woman aged 18-29 years with Graves' hyperthyroidism.

The chain uses TRBV24-1 and TRBJ1-5, with TRBD1 matching 8 bases. This CDR3 has 17 amino acids. CDR1 is KGHDR and CDR2 is SFDVKD in the germline V gene. Trimming removed 7 bases from V and 2 bases from J; junction bases left unmatched: 12. CDR3 in amino acids: CATRAQDRVGRNQPQHF. Written as DNA, the CDR3 is TGTGCCACCAGAGCCCAGGACAGGGTAGGGCGCAATCAGCCCCAGCATTTT.

There are a few counts of this clonotype. The chain employs TRBV7-2 and TRBJ2-5; 7 positions agree with TRBD1. V was pared by 7 bases and J by 9 bases, with 8 bases of the junction left unmatched. Germline V gives CDR1 SGHTA, CDR2 FQGNSA. The CDR3 is 12 residues long. The CDR3 region has the DNA TGTGCCAGCAACAAGCCCGGACAGGCCCAGTACTTC. As protein: CASNKPGQAQYF.

This clonotype is a singleton in its sample. This may stem from a read error, because a much larger clone lies one nucleotide away. The chain joins TRBV24-1 to TRBJ2-5, with TRBD1 identical over 7 bases. Germline V lookup: CDR1 KGHDR, CDR2 SFDVKD. The CDR3 runs 14 residues. CDR3 nucleotide sequence: TGTGCCAGCAGTGATCCGGGACAGAAAGAGACCCAGTACTTC. It translates to CASSDPGQKETQYF.

On this clonotype: The junction departs from germline at one end; a sequencing error may be responsible. This chain uses TRBV2 with TRBJ1-1; D remains ambiguous. There are 13 residues in the CDR3. CDR1 and CDR2 from the germline V gene are SNHLY and FYNNEI. DNA for the CDR3: TGTGCCAGCGGTGAAGAGGGCGACACTGAAGCTTTCTTT. Translating gives CASGEEGDTEAFF. Full variable domain (outside the CDR3, taken from reference TRBV2 and TRBJ1-1): EPEVTQTPSHQVTQMGQEVILRCVPISNHLYFYWYRQILGQKVEFLVSFYNNEISEKSEIFDDQFSVERPDGSNFTLKIRSTKLEDSAMYFCASGEEGDTEAFFGQGTRLTVV.

This rearrangement joins TRBV2 to TRBJ1-6; 11 bases agree with TRBD1. The CDR3 length is 18 residues. Germline lookup yields CDR1 SNHLY and CDR2 FYNNEI. Unmatched junction bases numbered 10, after V lost 2 bases and J lost 7 bases. CDR3: CASSEKVVWDRGNSPLHF. CDR3 in DNA: TGTGCCAGCAGTGAAAAAGTAGTTTGGGACAGGGGGAATTCACCCCTCCACTTT.

This clonotype occurred many times. This chain links TRBV29-1 with TRBJ1-1, with a tentative D call TRBD1 (5 bases). V was trimmed by 1 base and J by 4 bases, leaving 13 bases between them. In germline, CDR1 is SQVTM, CDR2 ANQGSEA. The CDR3 covers 14 residues. CDR3 residues: CSVEGRGYGTEAFF. The CDR3 DNA follows: TGCAGCGTTGAAGGACGGGGGTACGGCACTGAAGCTTTCTTT.

V gene TRBV10-3 combines with J gene TRBJ2-5; the D gene could be TRBD1 or TRBD2 (5 bases each). Trimming shortened V by 0 bases and J by 5 bases, and 7 bases separated the two germline ends. The CDR3 contains 13 residues. The germline CDR1 and CDR2 sequences are ENHRY and SYGVKD. As DNA, the CDR3 is TGTGCCATCAGTGAGTCGGGGACGGAGACCCAGTACTTC. It encodes CAISESGTETQYF.

This clonotype has more than one count but fewer than ten. The rearrangement links TRBV2 to TRBJ1-6; 9 bases map to TRBD1. CDR1 and CDR2 from the germline V gene are SNHLY and FYNNEI. J gave up 11 bases and V 6 bases, and 5 bases lay outside the gene matches. CDR3 length: 13 amino acids. CDR3 sequence: CASSPGQGAPLHF. The CDR3 coding sequence is TGTGCCAGCAGCCCGGGACAGGGTGCACCCCTCCACTTT.

The chain couples TRBV5-1 to TRBJ2-5; tentative D call: TRBD2 (6 bases). The V and J ends lost 5 bases and 2 bases respectively, with 7 bases between them. The germline CDR1 and CDR2 sequences are SGHRS and YFSETQ. This CDR3 spans 12 amino acids. The CDR3: CASRREQETQYF. The CDR3 DNA reads as TGCGCCAGCAGGCGGGAACAAGAGACCCAGTACTTC.

The rearrangement uses TRBV20-1 and TRBJ1-1; D unclear. The V gene's germline CDR1 is DFQATT and CDR2 SNEGSKA (reference sequence). The length of the CDR3 is 14 residues. With 6 bases removed from V and 4 bases from J, the gap between germline ends came to 18 bases. The CDR3, as DNA: TGCAGTGCCGAAGAGGCGGGGAGCGCCACTGAAGCTTTCTTT. This gives the protein CSAEEAGSATEAFF.

The V call is TRBV25-1, the J call TRBJ2-7, with 8 bases that match TRBD1. V trimming: 6 bases; J trimming: 1 base; junction bases outside the gene matches: 11. Germline CDR1 MGHDK, CDR2 SYGVNS. The CDR3 runs 16 residues. The CDR3 nucleotides are TGTGCCAGCAGCGTCGCTCACAGGGGGATTTCCTACGAGCAGTACTTC. It codes for CASSVAHRGISYEQYF.

Concerning this clonotype itself: One end of the junction does not line up with germline, which may come from a read error. The V gene is TRBV15, the J gene TRBJ2-5, with 9 bases matching TRBD1. In germline, CDR1 is LNHNV, CDR2 YYDKDF (reference sequence). CDR3 length: 15 residues. The CDR3 loop reads CATSRPGQGGETQYF. For the CDR3, the DNA is TGTGCCACAAGCAGACCGGGACAGGGTGGAGAGACCCAGTACTTC.

The chain is built from TRBV20-1 and TRBJ1-1, with a tentative D call TRBD1 (5 bases). This CDR3 is built from 13 residues. The germline V gene has CDR1 DFQATT and CDR2 SNEGSKA (reference sequence). The V gene lost 5 bases and the J gene lost 4 bases, with 14 bases spanning the gap. CDR3 DNA: TGCAGTGCTCGTTTGACAGCAGCCACTGAAGCTTTCTTT. Translating it yields CSARLTAATEAFF.

The sample holds many counts of this clonotype. This chain connects TRBV7-9 to TRBJ1-1, with D possibly being TRBD1 (6 bases). Per the germline V gene, CDR1 is SEHNR and CDR2 is FQNEAQ (reference sequence). With 5 bases removed from V and 4 bases from J, the gap between germline ends came to 23 bases. CDR3 length: 17 residues. DNA for the CDR3: TGTGCCAGCAGCAAACGTGGGTTTGGGACACGGGCCACTGAAGCTTTCTTT. This sequence encodes CASSKRGFGTRATEAFF.

The genes are TRBV2 and TRBJ2-5; 10 bases match TRBD2. Germline values: CDR1 SNHLY, CDR2 FYNNEI. V shed 5 bases, J shed 1 base, and the junction held 4 bases outside the gene matches. This CDR3 is built from 15 residues. CDR3 protein: CASSRTSGPQETQYF. DNA of the CDR3: TGTGCCAGCAGTCGGACTAGCGGCCCCCAAGAGACCCAGTACTTC.

J is TRBJ1-2 and V is TRBV29-1; D might be TRBD1 (6 bases). Germline lookup yields CDR1 SQVTM and CDR2 ANQGSEA. V was trimmed by 1 base and J by 7 bases, leaving 7 bases between them. The CDR3 contains 11 residues. As DNA, the CDR3 is TGCAGCGTTGAAGCAGGGGCTGGCTACACCTTC. It specifies CSVEAGAGYTF.

This clonotype showed up just a few times. The chain uses TRBV19 and TRBJ1-1, with D uncertain. Germline V gene lookup returns CDR1 LNHDA and CDR2 SQIVND (reference sequence). V lost 5 bases and J lost 5, with 9 bases in between. The CDR3 loop spans 12 amino acids. Here the CDR3 DNA reads TGTGCCAGTAGTTGGTTCAGGACTGAAGCTTTCTTT. Translated, it gives CASSWFRTEAFF.

This clonotype came up many times. The chain uses TRBV7-8 and TRBJ1-2, with a tentative D call TRBD1 (6 bases). Trimming removed 2 bases at V and 4 bases at J, with 8 bases between. The V gene's germline CDR1 is SGHVS and CDR2 FQNEAQ. The CDR3 loop spans 13 amino acids. Written as DNA, the CDR3 is TGTGCCAGCAGCTTAAACAGGGCCTATGGCTACACCTTC. It encodes CASSLNRAYGYTF.

In its sample, this clonotype was seen a few times. V and J are TRBV5-1 and TRBJ2-7; the D gene is possibly TRBD1 (6 bases). Trimming cost V 4 bases and J 6 bases, with 20 bases left between them. Germline-derived CDR1 and CDR2 are SGHRS and YFSETQ. CDR3 length equals 15 residues. The CDR3 loop reads CASSPRVTQGTEQYF. The CDR3 DNA is TGCGCCAGCAGCCCCCGCGTAACCCAGGGGACCGAGCAGTACTTC.

There are many counts of this clonotype. The CDR3 DNA sequence: TGCAGCCATGGTCGGGGGCGGGACACTGAAGCTTTCTTT. Its translation: CSHGRGRDTEAFF. This chain uses TRBV29-1 with TRBJ1-1, with D perhaps TRBD1 (6 bases). This CDR3 spans 13 amino acids. Germline assignment: CDR1 SQVTM and CDR2 ANQGSEA. V was trimmed by 8 bases and J by 3 bases, leaving 16 bases between them.

With regard to this clonotype: An end of the junction does not agree with germline; a read error may underlie this. The V call is TRBV10-3, the J call TRBJ1-5; tentative D call: TRBD1 (5 bases). CDR3 length equals 14 residues. CDR1 is ENHRY, CDR2 SYGVKD, per germline. The CDR3 sequence is CASSAGGGWLTQHF. For the CDR3, the DNA is TGTGCCAGCAGTGCTGGGGGGGGGTGGTTGACCCAGCATTTT.

This clonotype was counted a few times. V gene TRBV7-3 combines with J gene TRBJ2-2; TRBD1 aligns across 9 bases. CDR1 and CDR2 (germline): SGHTA, FQGTGA. The CDR3 runs 15 residues. Trimming cost V 3 bases and J 3 bases; bases outside gene matches: 2. CDR3 DNA: TGTGCCAGCAGCTTGCGACAGGGGGACACCGGGGAGCTGTTTTTT. It translates to CASSLRQGDTGELFF.

The chain carries TRBV10-3 and TRBJ2-5, with 12 positions matching TRBD2. CDR1 ENHRY and CDR2 SYGVKD come from the germline V gene. The CDR3 is made up of 14 amino acids. With V trimmed by 10 bases and J by 5 bases, 8 bases remained unmatched. The CDR3 loop is CARRTSGIGETQYF. DNA of the CDR3: TGTGCCAGGAGGACTAGCGGGATCGGGGAGACCCAGTACTTC.

Details on this clonotype: A clone one base away is much larger, so this may be a read error. The chain is built from TRBV7-6 and TRBJ2-5, with D perhaps matching TRBD2 (5 bases). Germline loops: CDR1 SGHVS, CDR2 FNYEAQ. The V end lost 6 bases, the J end lost 5 bases, and 16 bases lay between the germline ends. The CDR3 contains 14 residues. The CDR3 sequence: CASSLGEGLETQYF. CDR3 DNA sequence: TGTGCCAGCAGTCTCGGAGAGGGTCTTGAGACCCAGTACTTC.

The CDR3 DNA reads as TGTGCCAGCAGCTTAGGAGGGGACATTCGGGGCTACACCTTC. Translation: CASSLGGDIRGYTF. The chain joins TRBV7-9 to TRBJ1-2, with D perhaps matching TRBD1 (6 bases). V lost 1 base and J 8 bases, leaving 14 bases between the germline ends. Germline CDR1 SEHNR, CDR2 FQNEAQ (reference sequence). The CDR3 has 14 amino acids.

With respect to this clonotype: One end of the junction is discordant with germline, which a read error may explain. The genes are TRBV10-3 and TRBJ2-5; D gene ambiguous. This CDR3 contains 12 residues. Looked up from germline, CDR1 is ENHRY and CDR2 is SYGVKD. The CDR3 region is CASSEIQETQYF. CDR3 coding DNA: TGTGCCAGCAGTGAGATCCAAGAGACCCAGTACTTC.

This sequence joins TRBV29-1 and TRBJ2-7, with 8 bases matching TRBD1. Germline loops: CDR1 SQVTM, CDR2 ANQGSEA. V lost 7 bases and J lost 4; bases outside the gene matches: 12. The CDR3 is 14 amino acids. Written as DNA, the CDR3 is TGCAGCGCTCGAGCGGGCAGGGGGCTTTACGAGCAGTACTTC. Translation gives CSARAGRGLYEQYF.

The chain links TRBV7-2 to TRBJ1-4; weak D call: TRBD1 (5 bases). Germline CDR1 reads SGHTA; CDR2 reads FQGNSA. Deletions cut 3 bases from V and 13 bases from J, with 12 bases between. This CDR3 is 12 amino acids long. For the CDR3, the DNA is TGTGCCAGCAGCTTGGAAGGGGCAATACTGTTTTTT. Amino acid sequence: CASSLEGAILFF.

This clonotype was seen a handful of times. The genes are TRBV9 and TRBJ1-2; the D gene is possibly TRBD1 (6 bases). The CDR3 extends over 16 amino acids. The germline gives CDR1 SGDLS, CDR2 YYNGEE. Trimming took 2 bases from V and 3 from J, leaving 17 bases between them. As DNA, the CDR3 is TGTGCCAGCAGCGTGGGGATCTCGGGGGCTGACTATGGCTACACCTTC. As protein: CASSVGISGADYGYTF.